The clone carrying this TCR beta chain has just one count. Its antigen remains unknown. Clones were sequenced by immunoSEQ multiplex PCR, and TCRdb holds only the in-frame ones, with some missing. The sample records 90,000 to 100,000 clones, around nine tenths being singletons. These data are taken from a study of T cell responses to AZD1222 COVID-19 vaccine. Whole-study findings and limits: Recipients of two AZD1222 doses showed rising Spike-specific TCR breadth and depth. Sampling captured repertoires only after the peak T cell response. Targeting of unmutated variant regions was reportedly seen in nearly half of spike-specific TCRs.

This CDR3 is built from 15 residues. Germline CDR1 is LGHNA and CDR2 is YSLEER. Trimming cost V 4 bases and J 11 bases; bases outside gene matches: 13. The chain has TRBV4-3 and TRBJ2-3, with 9 bases matching TRBD2. The starting material was peripheral blood, obtained 28 days after the second AZD1222 dose. The TCR was taken from an adult who received the AZD1222 COVID-19 vaccine. The CDR3 loop is CASSLRHIGAGGQYF. CDR3 nucleotides: TGCGCCAGCAGCCTCAGACATATCGGAGCGGGAGGGCAGTATTTT.